Many counts were recorded for the clone carrying this T cell receptor beta chain. Germline V gene lookup returns CDR1 SQVTM and CDR2 ANQGSEA. The V end lost 6 bases, the J end lost 2 bases, and 15 bases lay between the germline ends. The CDR3 contains 14 residues. Unique molecular identifiers featured in how the TCRbeta library was prepared. TCRdb ran MiXCR on the PCR reads and lists one entry per CDR3 protein. The sample lists about 240,000 distinct CDR3 sequences; about 23% were seen once. This sample was included in a study of T-cell reconstitution after alpha-beta-depleted transplantation in children.

The sequences come from PBMCs, collected before TCRalphabeta/CD19-depleted stem cell transplant. The TCR comes from a girl aged 2-10 years with Fanconi anemia, due to receive a stem cell transplant. The rearrangement uses TRBV29-1 and TRBJ2-3, with TRBD1 as a possible D gene (6 bases). DNA of the CDR3: TGCAGCGTCCACAGGGCCTTTGTCACAGATACGCAGTATTTT. Protein product: CSVHRAFVTDTQYF.